This T cell receptor beta chain is drawn from a study of T cells after yellow fever vaccination. Study-wide context: Preparation of the low-cell-number fractions used SMART-Seq v4 Ultra Low Input.

The trim removed 5 bases at V and 4 bases at J, leaving 11 bases unmatched. The CDR3 is 17 amino acids. From the 5' RACE reads, TCRdb called clonotypes with MiXCR, one entry per CDR3 protein. This table holds around 300,000 distinct CDR3 sequences, about 4.5% found once. This clonotype was counted many times. The antigen is unknown. General study results and limits: A faster peak, day 5 versus 15, was reached by the weaker secondary response. Repertoires sorted by FACS could include abundant clonotypes that are contaminants from the bulk population. Most primary-vaccination clones reappeared after the booster (about 95% CD4, roughly 90% CD8).

The sequence was obtained from a man younger than 35 who received the YFV17D yellow fever vaccine. This chain uses TRBV12-3 or TRBV12-4 with TRBJ2-7, with TRBD2 identical over 13 bases. Specimen: PBMCs, collected 15 days after the yellow fever booster vaccination. The CDR3, as DNA: TGTGCCAGCAGTCCGGGACTAGCGGGGCCTGCACGGTACGAGCAGTACTTC. Its protein is CASSPGLAGPARYEQYF.